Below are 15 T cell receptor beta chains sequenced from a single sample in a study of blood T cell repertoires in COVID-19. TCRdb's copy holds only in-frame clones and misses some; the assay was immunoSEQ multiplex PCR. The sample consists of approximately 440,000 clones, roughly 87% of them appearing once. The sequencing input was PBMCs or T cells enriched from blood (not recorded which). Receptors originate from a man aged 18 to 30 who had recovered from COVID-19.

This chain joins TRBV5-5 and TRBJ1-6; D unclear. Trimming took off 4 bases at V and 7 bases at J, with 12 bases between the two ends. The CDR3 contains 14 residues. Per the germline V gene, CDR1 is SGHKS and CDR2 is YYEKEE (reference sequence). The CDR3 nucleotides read TGTGCCAGCAGCCTGAGGGTGGAAAATTCACCCCTCCACTTT. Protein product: CASSLRVENSPLHF.

For the CDR3, the DNA is TGCGCCAGCAGCTTCGGACTAGGCGGGTACGAGCAGTACTTC. Amino acid sequence: CASSFGLGGYEQYF. This chain uses TRBV5-1 with TRBJ2-7; 7 bases agree with TRBD2. Trimming at V came to 2 bases and at J to 4 bases, leaving 6 bases not matched to a gene. The germline V gene has CDR1 SGHRS and CDR2 YFSETQ. The CDR3 is 14 residues long. The full variable domain, its missing parts supplied by reference TRBV5-1 and TRBJ2-7, is KAGVTQTPRYLIKTRGQQVTLSCSPISGHRSVSWYQQTPGQGLQFLFEYFSETQRNKGNFPGRFSGRQFSNSRSEMNVSTLELGDSALYLCASSFGLGGYEQYFGPGTRLTVT.

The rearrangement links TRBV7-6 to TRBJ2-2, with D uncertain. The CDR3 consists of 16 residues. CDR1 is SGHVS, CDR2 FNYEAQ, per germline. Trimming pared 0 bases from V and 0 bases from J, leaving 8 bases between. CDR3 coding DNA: TGTGCCAGCAGCTTAGCAGTACTGACGAACACCGGGGAGCTGTTTTTT. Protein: CASSLAVLTNTGELFF.

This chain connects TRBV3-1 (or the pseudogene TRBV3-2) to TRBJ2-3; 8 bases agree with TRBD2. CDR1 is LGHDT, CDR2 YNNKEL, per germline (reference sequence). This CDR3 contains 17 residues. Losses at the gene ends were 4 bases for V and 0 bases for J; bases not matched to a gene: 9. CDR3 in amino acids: CASSPGPGLGSTDTQYF. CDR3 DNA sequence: TGTGCCAGCAGCCCTGGGCCGGGACTAGGGAGCACAGATACGCAGTATTTT.

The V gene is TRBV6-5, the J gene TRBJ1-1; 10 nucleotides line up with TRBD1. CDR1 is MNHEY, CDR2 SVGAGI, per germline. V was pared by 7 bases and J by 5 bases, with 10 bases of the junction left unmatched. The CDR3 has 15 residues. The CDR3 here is CASTSGQGGRTEAFF. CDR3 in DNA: TGTGCCAGCACCTCAGGACAGGGGGGTCGGACTGAAGCTTTCTTT.

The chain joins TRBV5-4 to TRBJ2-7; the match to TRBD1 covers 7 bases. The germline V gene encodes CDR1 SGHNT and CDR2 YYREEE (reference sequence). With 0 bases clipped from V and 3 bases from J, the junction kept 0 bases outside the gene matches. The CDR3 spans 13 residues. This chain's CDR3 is CASSLGTGYEQYF. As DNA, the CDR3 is TGTGCCAGCAGCTTGGGGACAGGCTACGAGCAGTACTTC. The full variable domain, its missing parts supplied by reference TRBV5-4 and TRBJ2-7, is ETGVTQSPTHLIKTRGQQVTLRCSSQSGHNTVSWYQQALGQGPQFIFQYYREEENGRGNFPPRFSGLQFPNYSSELNVNALELDDSALYLCASSLGTGYEQYFGPGTRLTVT.

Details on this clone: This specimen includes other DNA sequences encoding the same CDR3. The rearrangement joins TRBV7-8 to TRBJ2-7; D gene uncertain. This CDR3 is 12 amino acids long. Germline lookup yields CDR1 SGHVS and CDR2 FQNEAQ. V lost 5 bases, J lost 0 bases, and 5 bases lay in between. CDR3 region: CASSPSSYEQYF. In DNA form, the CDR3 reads TGTGCCAGCAGCCCGAGCTCCTACGAGCAGTACTTC.

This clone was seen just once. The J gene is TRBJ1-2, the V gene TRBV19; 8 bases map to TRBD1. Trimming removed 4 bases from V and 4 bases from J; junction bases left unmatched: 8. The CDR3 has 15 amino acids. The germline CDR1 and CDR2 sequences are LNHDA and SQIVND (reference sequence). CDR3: CASSNLKTGAYGYTF. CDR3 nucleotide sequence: TGTGCCAGTAGTAATCTCAAGACAGGGGCCTATGGCTACACCTTC.

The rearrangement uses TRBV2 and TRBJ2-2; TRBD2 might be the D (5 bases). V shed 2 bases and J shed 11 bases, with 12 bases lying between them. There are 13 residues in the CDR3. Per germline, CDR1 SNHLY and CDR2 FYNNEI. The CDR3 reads CASSEKARTELFF. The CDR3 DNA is TGTGCCAGCAGTGAAAAGGCCCGGACTGAGCTGTTTTTT.

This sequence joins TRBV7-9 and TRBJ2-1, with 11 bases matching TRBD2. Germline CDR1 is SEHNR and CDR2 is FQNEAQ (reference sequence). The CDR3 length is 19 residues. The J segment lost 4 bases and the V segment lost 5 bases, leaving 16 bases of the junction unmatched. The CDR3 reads CASSETTFSGRALYNEQFF. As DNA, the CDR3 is TGTGCCAGCAGCGAGACGACGTTTAGCGGGAGGGCCTTATACAATGAGCAGTTCTTC. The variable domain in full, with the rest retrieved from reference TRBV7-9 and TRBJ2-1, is DTGVSQNPRHKITKRGQNVTFRCDPISEHNRLYWYRQTLGQGPEFLTYFQNEAQLEKSRLLSDRFSAERPKGSFSTLEIQRTEQGDSAMYLCASSETTFSGRALYNEQFFGPGTRLTVL.

The CDR3 here is CAITPDSLGNTEAFF. The CDR3 nucleotides are TGTGCCATCACACCGGACAGCCTTGGGAACACTGAAGCTTTCTTT. J is TRBJ1-1 and V is TRBV10-3, with TRBD1 as a possible D gene (6 bases). Germline V gene lookup returns CDR1 ENHRY and CDR2 SYGVKD. The CDR3 consists of 15 residues. V was pared by 7 bases and J by 1 base, with 16 bases between.

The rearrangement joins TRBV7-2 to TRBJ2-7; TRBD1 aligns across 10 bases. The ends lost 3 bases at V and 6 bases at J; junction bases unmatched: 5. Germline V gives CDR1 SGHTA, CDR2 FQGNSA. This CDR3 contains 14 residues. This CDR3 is CASSLGGQGLEQYF. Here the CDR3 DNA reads TGTGCCAGCAGCTTGGGGGGACAGGGGCTCGAGCAGTACTTC.

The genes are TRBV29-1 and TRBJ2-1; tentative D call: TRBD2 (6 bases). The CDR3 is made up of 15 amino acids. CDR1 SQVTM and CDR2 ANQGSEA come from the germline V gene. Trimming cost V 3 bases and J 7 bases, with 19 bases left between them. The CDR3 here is CSVEMAGIGSNEQFF. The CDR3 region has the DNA TGCAGCGTTGAGATGGCGGGAATAGGTTCGAATGAGCAGTTCTTC.

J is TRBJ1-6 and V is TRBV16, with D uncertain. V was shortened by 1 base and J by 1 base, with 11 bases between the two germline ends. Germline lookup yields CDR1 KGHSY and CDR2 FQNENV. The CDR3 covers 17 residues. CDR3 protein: CASSQFSGSSYNSPLHF. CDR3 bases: TGTGCCAGCAGCCAATTCTCCGGGAGTTCCTATAATTCACCCCTCCACTTT.

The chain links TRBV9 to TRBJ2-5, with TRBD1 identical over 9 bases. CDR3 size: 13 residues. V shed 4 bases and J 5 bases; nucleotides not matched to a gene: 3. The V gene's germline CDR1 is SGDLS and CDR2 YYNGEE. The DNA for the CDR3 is TGTGCCAGCAGCTCACAGGGGGCGGAGACCCAGTACTTC. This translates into CASSSQGAETQYF.